This TCR beta chain was recorded in a study of OX40 agonist ivuxolimab in advanced cancers. About the study: Head and neck, renal cell, melanoma or hepatocellular carcinoma were the cancers that dose-escalation patients had. Partial responses were achieved by three patients: one hepatocellular carcinoma, two cutaneous melanoma.

Only in-frame clones appear in the TCRdb table, and some are missing; sequencing was by immunoSEQ multiplex PCR. The data show tens of thousands of clones, approximately 80% seen once. Overall study findings and caveats: Clones of CD4+ and CD8+ blood T cells grew by week 6 at doses of 0.1 to 3.0 mg/kg. Among patients with partial responses at 0.1-3.0 mg/kg, clonal expansion was among the lowest.

V dropped 5 bases and J dropped 2 bases, with 10 bases sitting between them. The CDR3 has 14 residues. Germline loops: CDR1 SGHTA, CDR2 FQGNSA. Concerning this clone itself: What it binds is not known.

The chain has TRBV7-2 and TRBJ2-1, with D maybe TRBD1 (6 bases). The origin of this receptor is an adult with an advanced solid tumor such as melanoma, head and neck, liver or kidney cancer. The sample here was CD4+ or CD8+ T cells sorted from blood, taken in a trial of the OX40 agonist ivuxolimab. The CDR3 DNA is TGTGCCAGCAGCCCACAGGGACCCTACAATGAGCAGTTCTTC. Amino acid sequence: CASSPQGPYNEQFF.